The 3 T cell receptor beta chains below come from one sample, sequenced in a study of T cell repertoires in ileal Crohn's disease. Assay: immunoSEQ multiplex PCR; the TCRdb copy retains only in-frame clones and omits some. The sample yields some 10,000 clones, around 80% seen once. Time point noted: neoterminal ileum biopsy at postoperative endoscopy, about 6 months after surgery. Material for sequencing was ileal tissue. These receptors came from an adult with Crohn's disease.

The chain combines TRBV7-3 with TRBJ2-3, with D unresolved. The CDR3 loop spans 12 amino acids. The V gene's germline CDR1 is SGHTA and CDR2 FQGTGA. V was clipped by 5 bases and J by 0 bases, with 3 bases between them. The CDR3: CASSRSTDTQYF. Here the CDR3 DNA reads TGTGCCAGCAGCCGTAGCACAGATACGCAGTATTTT.

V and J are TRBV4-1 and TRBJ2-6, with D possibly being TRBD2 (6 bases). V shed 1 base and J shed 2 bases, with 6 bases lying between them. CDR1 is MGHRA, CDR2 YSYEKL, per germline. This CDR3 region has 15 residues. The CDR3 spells CASSQGGAGANVLTF. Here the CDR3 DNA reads TGCGCCAGCAGCCAAGGGGGGGCTGGGGCCAACGTCCTGACTTTC.

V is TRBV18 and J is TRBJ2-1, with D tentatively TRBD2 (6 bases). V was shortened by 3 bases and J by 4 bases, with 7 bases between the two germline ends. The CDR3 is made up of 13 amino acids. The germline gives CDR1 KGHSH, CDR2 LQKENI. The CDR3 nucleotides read TGTGCCAGCTCACCGGGACTTTACAATGAGCAGTTCTTC. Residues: CASSPGLYNEQFF.